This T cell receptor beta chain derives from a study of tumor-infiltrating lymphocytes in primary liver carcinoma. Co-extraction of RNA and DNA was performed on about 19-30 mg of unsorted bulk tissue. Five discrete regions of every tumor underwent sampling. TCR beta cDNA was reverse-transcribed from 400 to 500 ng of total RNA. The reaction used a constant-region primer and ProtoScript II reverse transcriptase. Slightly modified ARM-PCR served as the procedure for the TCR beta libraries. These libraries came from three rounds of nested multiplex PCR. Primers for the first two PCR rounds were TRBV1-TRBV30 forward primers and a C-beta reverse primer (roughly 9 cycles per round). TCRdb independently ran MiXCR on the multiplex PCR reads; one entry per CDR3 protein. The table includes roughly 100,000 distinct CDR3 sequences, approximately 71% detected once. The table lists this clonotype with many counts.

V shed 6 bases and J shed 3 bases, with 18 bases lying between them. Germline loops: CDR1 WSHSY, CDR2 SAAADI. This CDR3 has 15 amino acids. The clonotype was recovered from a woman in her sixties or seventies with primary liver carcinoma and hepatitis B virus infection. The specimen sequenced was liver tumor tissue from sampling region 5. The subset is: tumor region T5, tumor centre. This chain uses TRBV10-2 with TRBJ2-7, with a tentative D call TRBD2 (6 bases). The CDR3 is CASRQELSGHYEQYF. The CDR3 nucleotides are TGCGCCAGCAGACAGGAACTTAGCGGCCACTACGAGCAGTACTTC.